The source of this T cell receptor (beta chain) is a study of shared clonotypes between healthy human individuals. There are 17 residues in the CDR3. Trimming left V 4 bases short and J 4 bases short, with 24 bases between. Germline V gene data show CDR1 as SGHKS and CDR2 as YYEKEE (reference sequence). Several immunoSEQ plates held equal portions of the genomic DNA taken from each subset. This table comes from immunoSEQ multiplex PCR, and its TCRdb copy is limited to in-frame clones, with some not included. The sample shows more than 900,000 clones, around 78% of them seen only once. This clone was recorded many times. The antigen is undetermined. Study-level results: Blood was the only sampled material, and tissue repertoires likely differ. Rarefaction indicated that sorted-subset sequencing remained incomplete although depth was large. About 4.5% of naive CD4 clonotypes were common to a handful of donors.

The sequence came from a man aged 18 to 30 in good health. Some clones in this sample may be carry-over from other donors' samples. The specimen was memory CD4+ T cells from PBMCs. The sample's subset: CD45RA-negative fraction. The rearrangement links TRBV5-5 to TRBJ2-7; D might be TRBD1 or TRBD2, each matching 5 bases. CDR3 loop: CASSPRDQGFSSYEQYF. The DNA of the CDR3 is TGTGCCAGCAGCCCAAGGGACCAGGGCTTTTCCTCTTACGAGCAGTACTTC.